Each of the 4 T cell receptor beta chains below was sequenced from the same sample in a study of cytomegalovirus exposure and HLA in healthy donors. The PCR was carried out with 60 Vbeta primers and 13 Jbeta primers. Produced via immunoSEQ multiplex PCR; TCRdb's table is partial and in-frame only. This sample has around 240,000 clones, with about four fifths found just once. The sample was PBMCs. Source of these receptors: a woman between 40 and 50 years old in good health and CMV-seropositive.

The chain is built from TRBV14 and TRBJ2-2; a weak D match, TRBD1 (6 bases). With 5 bases removed from V and 4 bases from J, the gap between germline ends came to 20 bases. The CDR3 spans 17 residues. Looked up from germline, CDR1 is SGHDN and CDR2 is FVKESK. The CDR3 DNA follows: TGTGCCAGCAGCGTAACCGGGACACCTCGAGGCACCGGGGAGCTGTTTTTT. This sequence encodes CASSVTGTPRGTGELFF. Looking up the rest from reference TRBV14 and TRBJ2-2 gives the full variable domain: EAGVTQFPSHSVIEKGQTVTLRCDPISGHDNLYWYRRVMGKEIKFLLHFVKESKQDESGMPNNRFLAERTGGTYSTLKVQPAELEDSGVYFCASSVTGTPRGTGELFFGEGSRLTVL.

The chain combines TRBV9 with TRBJ1-2; the match to TRBD1 covers 12 bases. The V segment lost 0 bases and the J segment 4 bases; nucleotides outside the gene matches: 10. This CDR3 region has 18 residues. Germline values: CDR1 SGDLS, CDR2 YYNGEE. The CDR3 sequence is CASSVATRGTGGSYGYTF. For the CDR3, the DNA is TGTGCCAGCAGCGTAGCTACGAGAGGGACAGGGGGCTCCTATGGCTACACCTTC. The full variable domain, rest sourced from reference TRBV9 and TRBJ1-2, is DSGVTQTPKHLITATGQRVTLRCSPRSGDLSVYWYQQSLDQGLQFLIQYYNGEERAKGNILERFSAQQFPDLHSELNLSSLELGDSALYFCASSVATRGTGGSYGYTFGSGTRLTVV.

The genes are TRBV7-8 and TRBJ1-6, with TRBD1 matching 12 bases. The V gene's germline CDR1 is SGHVS and CDR2 FQNEAQ. The CDR3 is made up of 15 amino acids. V trimming: 5 bases; J trimming: 9 bases; junction bases outside the gene matches: 5. The CDR3 nucleotides are TGTGCCAGCAGCCCATGGGACAGGGGGCCTTCACCCCTCCACTTT. Protein: CASSPWDRGPSPLHF.

V is TRBV11-3 and J is TRBJ2-3; 7 bases fit TRBD1. After removal of 5 bases from V and 5 bases from J, the junction contained 7 bases not matched to a gene. This CDR3 region has 14 residues. CDR1 and CDR2 from the germline V gene are SGHNT and YENEEA. CDR3 protein: CASSRYTGVDTQYF. The CDR3 DNA reads TGTGCCAGCAGCCGCTATACAGGGGTAGATACGCAGTATTTT.